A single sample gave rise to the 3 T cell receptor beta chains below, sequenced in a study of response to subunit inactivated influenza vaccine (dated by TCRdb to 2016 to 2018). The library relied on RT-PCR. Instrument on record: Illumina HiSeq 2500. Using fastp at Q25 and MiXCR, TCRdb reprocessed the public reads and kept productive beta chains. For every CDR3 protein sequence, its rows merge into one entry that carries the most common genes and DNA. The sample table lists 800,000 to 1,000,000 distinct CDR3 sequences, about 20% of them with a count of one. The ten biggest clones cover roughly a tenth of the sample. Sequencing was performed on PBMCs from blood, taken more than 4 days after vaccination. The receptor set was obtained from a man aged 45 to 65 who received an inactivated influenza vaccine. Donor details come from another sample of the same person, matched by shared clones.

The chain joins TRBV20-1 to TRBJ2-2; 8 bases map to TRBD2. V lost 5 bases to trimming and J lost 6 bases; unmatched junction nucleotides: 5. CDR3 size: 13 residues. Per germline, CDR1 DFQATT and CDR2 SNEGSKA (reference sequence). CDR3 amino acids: CSARTSSSGELFF. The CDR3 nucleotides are TGCAGTGCTCGGACTAGCTCCTCCGGGGAGCTGTTTTTT.

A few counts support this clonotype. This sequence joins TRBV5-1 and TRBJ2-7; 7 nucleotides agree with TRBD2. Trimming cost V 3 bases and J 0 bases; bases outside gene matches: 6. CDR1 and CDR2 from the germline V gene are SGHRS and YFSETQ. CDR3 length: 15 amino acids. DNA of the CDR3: TGCGCCAGCAGCTGGGCGGGGGAGGGCTCCTACGAGCAGTACTTC. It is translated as CASSWAGEGSYEQYF. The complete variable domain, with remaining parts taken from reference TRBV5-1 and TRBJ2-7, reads KAGVTQTPRYLIKTRGQQVTLSCSPISGHRSVSWYQQTPGQGLQFLFEYFSETQRNKGNFPGRFSGRQFSNSRSEMNVSTLELGDSALYLCASSWAGEGSYEQYFGPGTRLTVT.

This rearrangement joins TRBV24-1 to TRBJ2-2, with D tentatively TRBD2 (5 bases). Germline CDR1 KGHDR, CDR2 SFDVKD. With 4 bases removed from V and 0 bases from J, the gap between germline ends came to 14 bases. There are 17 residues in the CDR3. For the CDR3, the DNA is TGTGCCACCAGTGAGCCCCGGGGTACTGCGAACACCGGGGAGCTGTTTTTT. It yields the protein CATSEPRGTANTGELFF.